The rows below give T cell receptor beta chains drawn from one sample of a study of CXCR3-negative and CXCR3-positive naive CD8 T cells. TCRdb reanalyzed the 5' RACE reads and collapses them to one entry per CDR3 protein, without DNA. This table lists roughly 89,000 distinct CDR3 sequences. The sample was naive CXCR3- CD8+ T cells from blood. These TCRs come from a human donor in good health. Some clones in this sample may be carry-over from other donors' samples. CDR3s include the opening cysteine and the closing phenylalanine or tryptophan. The order of the fields is CDR3 length, J gene, V gene, CDR3 protein.

len: 13; j_gene: TRBJ2-3; v_gene: TRBV7-3; CDR3aa: CASSSDLTDTQYF
len: 16; j_gene: TRBJ2-3; v_gene: TRBV7-6; CDR3aa: CASSLGEGASTDTQYF
len: 18; j_gene: TRBJ2-7; v_gene: TRBV6-5; CDR3aa: CASSYVSRVTGAVYEQYF
len: 15; j_gene: TRBJ2-3; v_gene: TRBV16; CDR3aa: CASSQAPTGPDTQYF
len: 15; j_gene: TRBJ1-4; v_gene: TRBV11-2; CDR3aa: CASSPPGLRNEKLFF
len: 17; j_gene: TRBJ2-1; v_gene: TRBV11-2; CDR3aa: CASSLVDAGIRVDEQFF
len: 14; j_gene: TRBJ2-2; v_gene: TRBV9; CDR3aa: CASSVVANTGELFF
len: 16; j_gene: TRBJ2-1; v_gene: TRBV20-1; CDR3aa: CSPMPIEREFYNEQFF
len: 12; j_gene: TRBJ1-2; v_gene: TRBV13; CDR3aa: CASSLGYYGYTF
len: 14; j_gene: TRBJ2-5; v_gene: TRBV29-1; CDR3aa: CSVSGTGGRETQYF
len: 12; j_gene: TRBJ1-2; v_gene: TRBV6-5; CDR3aa: CASSLTGDGYTF
len: 15; j_gene: TRBJ2-1; v_gene: TRBV7-9; CDR3aa: CASSSLAGEDNEQFF
len: 14; j_gene: TRBJ2-5; v_gene: TRBV29-1; CDR3aa: CSVDYGTHQETQYF
len: 13; j_gene: TRBJ2-3; v_gene: TRBV25-1; CDR3aa: CASSATPADTQYF
len: 11; j_gene: TRBJ1-2; v_gene: TRBV12-3/TRBV12-4; CDR3aa: CASSLGRAYTF
len: 13; j_gene: TRBJ2-7; v_gene: TRBV7-6; CDR3aa: CASSSLSSYEQYF
len: 15; j_gene: TRBJ2-2; v_gene: TRBV29-1; CDR3aa: CSATLTSANTGELFF
len: 15; j_gene: TRBJ2-3; v_gene: TRBV25-1; CDR3aa: CASSDIAGVADTQYF
len: 12; j_gene: TRBJ2-1; v_gene: TRBV24-1; CDR3aa: CATSDPQGSQFF
len: 13; j_gene: TRBJ1-1; v_gene: TRBV6-5; CDR3aa: CASSQGSNTEAFF
len: 13; j_gene: TRBJ2-5; v_gene: TRBV19; CDR3aa: CATAGGARETQYF
len: 13; j_gene: TRBJ1-2; v_gene: TRBV2; CDR3aa: CASTDRDNYGYTF
len: 18; j_gene: TRBJ2-5; v_gene: TRBV7-6; CDR3aa: CASSLSFTLGLAIETQYF
len: 13; j_gene: TRBJ1-2; v_gene: TRBV5-6; CDR3aa: CASSFGTAAYYTF
len: 14; j_gene: TRBJ2-3; v_gene: TRBV29-1; CDR3aa: CSVRGPPGGDTQYF
len: 15; j_gene: TRBJ2-2; v_gene: TRBV15; CDR3aa: CATSTETGNTGELFF
len: 13; j_gene: TRBJ2-1; v_gene: TRBV29-1; CDR3aa: CSVRAGAGNEQFF
len: 15; j_gene: TRBJ2-1; v_gene: TRBV20-1; CDR3aa: CSAREGLAVYNEQFF
len: 19; j_gene: TRBJ2-5; v_gene: TRBV3-1; CDR3aa: CASSHDLGLAVMYQETQYF
len: 14; j_gene: TRBJ2-3; v_gene: TRBV27; CDR3aa: CASSSSDGPDTQYF
len: 15; j_gene: TRBJ1-2; v_gene: TRBV9; CDR3aa: CASSGRTGLNYGYTF
len: 14; j_gene: TRBJ2-5; v_gene: TRBV29-1; CDR3aa: CSVHTVGTQETKYF
len: 14; j_gene: TRBJ1-1; v_gene: TRBV5-4; CDR3aa: CASSYTGANTEAFF
len: 14; j_gene: TRBJ2-7; v_gene: TRBV19; CDR3aa: CASSPTGPLYEQYF
len: 13; j_gene: TRBJ2-7; v_gene: TRBV30; CDR3aa: CAWSVSDSYEQYF